This T cell receptor beta chain was documented in a study of CD8 T cells in ankylosing spondylitis (TCRdb year 2017). Study-wide context: The study profiled T cell receptor beta repertoires in healthy donors and ankylosing spondylitis patients to find disease-linked TCR variants. The full study cohort comprised around 23 ankylosing spondylitis patients and around 100 healthy donors. Peripheral blood was sampled, and synovial fluid was also collected from ankylosing spondylitis patients.

Overall study results and their limits: A TCR beta motif made up of several highly homologous amino acid variants appeared to be characteristic of blood from ankylosing spondylitis patients. Some of the motif variants had been reported before in the synovial fluid and blood of reactive arthritis patients, a finding that suggests common disease-initiation mechanisms. The disease-linked clones were reported as significantly enriched in matched synovial fluid samples from ankylosing spondylitis patients. The disease-linked clones had a CD8+ phenotype and were found at relatively low frequencies in peripheral blood.

This clonotype was counted at least ten times. It lacks a known antigen. It has no much larger one-base neighbor in the sample; base qualities were not kept. Sequencing used an Illumina HiSeq 2500. Quantitative 5'-RACE with molecular barcodes was used to prepare TCR beta libraries. The published analysis was carried out like this. A new computational method based on a probabilistic model of VDJ rearrangement was used to identify disease-linked TCR variants. TCRdb reanalyzed the raw reads on its own, using fastp at Q25 for trimming and MiXCR for clone calling, and kept in-frame beta chains. CDR3 protein duplicates are merged, each entry listing the most common genes and DNA. The V and J calls follow TCRdb's processing rather than the paper's. Present in this sample are fewer than 550,000 distinct CDR3 sequences, approximately 5.3% of which were seen just once. The top ten clones comprise under 4.5% of the sample.

Based on the germline V gene, the CDR1 and CDR2 sequences are SQVTM and ANQGSEA. Trimming costs V 6 bases and J 0 bases, and their ends lie 2 bases apart. The CDR3, cysteine through phenylalanine, is 10 amino acids long. Here the CDR3 DNA is all that survives: 30 bases in frame from base 1. Material for sequencing was blood, either unsorted or a sorted T cell fraction (not recorded which). The rearranged chain carries TRBV29-1 and TRBJ1-1; the D gene is not confidently resolved. The TCR was taken from a male donor with ankylosing spondylitis. The nucleotides are TGCAGCGTATTGAACACTGAAGCTTTCTTT. Its amino acids are CSVLNTEAFF. With all but the CDR3 taken from the reference TRBV29-1 and TRBJ1-1 genes, the full variable domain is: SAVISQKPSRDICQRGTSLTIQCQVDSQVTMMFWYRQQPGQSLTLIATANQGSEATYESGFVIDKFPISRPNLTFSTLTVSNMSPEDSSIYLCSVLNTEAFFGQGTRLTVV.